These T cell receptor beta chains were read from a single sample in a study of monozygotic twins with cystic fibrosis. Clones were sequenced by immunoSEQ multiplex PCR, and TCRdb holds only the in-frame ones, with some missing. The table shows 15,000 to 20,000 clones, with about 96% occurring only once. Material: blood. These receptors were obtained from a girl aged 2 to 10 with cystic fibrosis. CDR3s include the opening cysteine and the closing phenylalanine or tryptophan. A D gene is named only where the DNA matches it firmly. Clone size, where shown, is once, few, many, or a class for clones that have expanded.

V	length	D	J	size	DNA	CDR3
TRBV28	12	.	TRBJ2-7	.	TGTGCCAGCAGGCCTGCAGGGGACGAGCAGTACTTC	CASRPAGDEQYF
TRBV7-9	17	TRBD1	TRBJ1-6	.	TGTGCCAGCAGCTTAGGGGGACAGGGGAGGTGGAATTCACCCCTCCACTTT	CASSLGGQGRWNSPLHF
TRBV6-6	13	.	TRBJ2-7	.	TGTGCCAGCAGTTACGCGGGGTTCTACGAGCAGTACTTC	CASSYAGFYEQYF
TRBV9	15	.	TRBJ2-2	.	TGTGCCAGCAGCGTAGGGACACCGAACACCGGGGAGCTGTTTTTT	CASSVGTPNTGELFF
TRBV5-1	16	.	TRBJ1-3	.	TGCGCCAGCAGCTTGGCCGGGCAGCTCTCTGGAAACACCATATATTTT	CASSLAGQLSGNTIYF
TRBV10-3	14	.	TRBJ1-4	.	TGTGCCATCAGTGAGTCAGGGACGCTGGAAAAACTGTTTTTT	CAISESGTLEKLFF
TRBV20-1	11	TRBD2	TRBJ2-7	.	TGCATCGGGACTAGCGGGGAAGAGCAGTACTTC	CIGTSGEEQYF
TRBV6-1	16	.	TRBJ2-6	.	TGTGCCAGCAGTGAACAGCCAGGAACTGGGGCCAACGTCCTGACTTTC	CASSEQPGTGANVLTF
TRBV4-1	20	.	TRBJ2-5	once	TGCGCCAGCAGCCAAGAGCCCAAGATAGCGGGGGACAGGTACCAAGAGACCCAGTACTTC	CASSQEPKIAGDRYQETQYF
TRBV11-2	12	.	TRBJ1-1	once	TGTGCCAGCAGCTTTACAGACACTGAAGCTTTCTTT	CASSFTDTEAFF
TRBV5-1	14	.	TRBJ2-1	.	TGCGCCAGCAGCCCGGACAGATCCTACAATGAGCAGTTCTTC	CASSPDRSYNEQFF
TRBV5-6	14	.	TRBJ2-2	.	TGTGCCAGCAGCTTGCCGTCGGGGTACGGGGAGCTGTTTTTT	CASSLPSGYGELFF
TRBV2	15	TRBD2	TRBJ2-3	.	TGTGCCAGCAGTGTGAAACGGGGGGGCGGAGATACGCAGTATTTT	CASSVKRGGGDTQYF
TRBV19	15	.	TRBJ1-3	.	TGTGCCAGTAGTTCTACTTGGACGGTCGAAACTTTGGGATATTTT	CASSSTWTVETLGYF
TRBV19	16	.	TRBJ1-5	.	TGTGCCAGTATGAAACAAGGTTTTGGGGAGGATCAGCCCCAGCATTTT	CASMKQGFGEDQPQHF
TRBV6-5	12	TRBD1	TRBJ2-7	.	TGTGCCAGCCGGGACAGGGGGTACGAGCAGTACTTC	CASRDRGYEQYF
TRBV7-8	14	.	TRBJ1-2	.	TGTGCCAGCAGCTCGGACGGGGAGGGCTATGGCTACATCTTC	CASSSDGEGYGYIF
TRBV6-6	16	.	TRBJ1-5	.	TGTGCCAGCAGTTCCCGACAGGACATTTTCGGCCAGCCCCAGCATTTT	CASSSRQDIFGQPQHF
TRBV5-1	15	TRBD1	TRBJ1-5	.	TGCGCCAGCAGCTTGCGGGGACAGCCCGATCAGCCCCAGCATTTT	CASSLRGQPDQPQHF